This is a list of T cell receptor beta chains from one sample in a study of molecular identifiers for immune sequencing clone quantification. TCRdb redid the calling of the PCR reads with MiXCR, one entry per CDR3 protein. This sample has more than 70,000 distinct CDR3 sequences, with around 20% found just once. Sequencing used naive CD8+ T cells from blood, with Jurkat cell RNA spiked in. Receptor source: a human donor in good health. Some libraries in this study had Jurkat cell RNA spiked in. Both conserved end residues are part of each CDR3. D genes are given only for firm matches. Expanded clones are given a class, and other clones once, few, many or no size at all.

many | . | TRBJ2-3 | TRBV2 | TGTGCCAGCAGTGATGGAGTGGCGCCAGATACGCAGTATTTT | CASSDGVAPDTQYF
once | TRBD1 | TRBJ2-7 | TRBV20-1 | TGCAGTGCCGGACAGGTCCGAGTGGCCGCCCGCTCCTACGAGCAGTACTTC | CSAGQVRVAARSYEQYF
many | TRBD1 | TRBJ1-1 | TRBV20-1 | TGCAGTGCTAGAAACAGGGGGCCGAGTGAAGCTTTCTTT | CSARNRGPSEAFF
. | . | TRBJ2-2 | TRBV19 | TGTGCCAGTAGTATAGCGGTGAACACCGGGGAGCTGTTTTTT | CASSIAVNTGELFF
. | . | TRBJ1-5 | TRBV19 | TGTGCCAGTAGTGAAACCTTTTGGGACAGCAATCAGCCCCAGCATTTT | CASSETFWDSNQPQHF
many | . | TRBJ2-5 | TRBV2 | TGTGCCAGCAGTGACGCTAGCGCCCGAGTAGAGACCCAGTACTTC | CASSDASARVETQYF
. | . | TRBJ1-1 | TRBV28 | TGTGCCAGCGGTGGATGGTACACTGAAGCTTTCTTT | CASGGWYTEAFF
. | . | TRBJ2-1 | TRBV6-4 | TGTGCCAGCAGCAAAAGCCGGGACACCTACAATGAGCAGTTCTTC | CASSKSRDTYNEQFF
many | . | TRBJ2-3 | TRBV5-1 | TGCGCCAGCAGCTCCAGTTTGTCCTGGGTCACAGATACGCAGTATTTT | CASSSSLSWVTDTQYF
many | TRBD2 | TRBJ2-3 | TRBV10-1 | TGCGCCAGCAGTGAGGGGCCTAGCGGGGGCCCCGCGGATTTT | CASSEGPSGGPADF